What follows are 13 T cell receptor beta chains derived from one specimen sequenced in a study of T cells in Graves' hyperthyroidism and ophthalmopathy. TCR beta CDR3 sequences were amplified from RNA transcripts. Researchers ran a first-round RT-PCR on the TCR CDR3 using the HTBI primer set. TCRdb passed the multiplex PCR reads through MiXCR, listing each CDR3 protein once. The profile shows about 300,000 distinct CDR3 sequences, roughly 19% of them singletons. The material sequenced was blood. These TCRs come from a man aged 50-60 years with Graves' ophthalmopathy.

The table lists this clonotype with many counts. The chain couples TRBV28 to TRBJ2-7, with D tentatively TRBD1 or TRBD2 (5 bases each). Germline assignment: CDR1 MDHEN and CDR2 SYDVKM. Trimming stripped 2 bases from V and 2 bases from J, with 13 bases between. The CDR3 is 15 residues long. CDR3 residues: CASSLGTAATYEQYF. CDR3 DNA: TGTGCCAGCAGTTTAGGGACGGCGGCAACCTACGAGCAGTACTTC.

V and J are TRBV20-1 and TRBJ2-3; no firm D call. V was trimmed by 3 bases and J by 4 bases, leaving 17 bases between them. The CDR3 sequence is 15 residues long. The germline CDR1 and CDR2 sequences are DFQATT and SNEGSKA (reference sequence). The CDR3 loop is CSARRTSDIADTQYF. The DNA for the CDR3 is TGCAGTGCTAGGCGGACCTCTGATATCGCAGATACGCAGTATTTT.

CDR3 sequence: CASSMDVLNSPLHF. Written as DNA, the CDR3 is TGTGCCAGCAGCATGGACGTCTTAAATTCACCCCTCCACTTT. The V gene is TRBV28, the J gene TRBJ1-6; the D is unclear. The germline V gene encodes CDR1 MDHEN and CDR2 SYDVKM. This CDR3 is built from 14 residues. The germline V and J ends were trimmed by 6 bases and 7 bases, with 13 bases remaining between them.

This clonotype was observed a single time. A much bigger clone sits one base away, suggesting this may be a read error. This rearrangement joins TRBV28 to TRBJ1-2; D is possibly TRBD1 (5 bases). Trimming stripped 7 bases from V and 7 bases from J, with 22 bases between. The CDR3 totals 15 residues. Germline CDR1 and CDR2: MDHEN and SYDVKM. CDR3 coding DNA: TGTGCCAGCAACTTAGGACCCGGGACGGGGGGTGGCTACACCTTC. This sequence encodes CASNLGPGTGGGYTF.

This clonotype was detected ten times or more. The chain carries TRBV7-2 and TRBJ1-2; D uncertain. Trimming took 2 bases from V and 0 from J, leaving 13 bases between them. Germline values: CDR1 SGHTA, CDR2 FQGNSA. This CDR3 region has 16 residues. In DNA, the CDR3 is TGTGCCAGCAGCTTACGGCTTCCCCGTTCTAACTATGGCTACACCTTC. It encodes CASSLRLPRSNYGYTF. The full variable domain, rest sourced from reference TRBV7-2 and TRBJ1-2, is GAGVSQSPSNKVTEKGKDVELRCDPISGHTALYWYRQSLGQGLEFLIYFQGNSAPDKSGLPSDRFSAERTGGSVSTLTIQRTQQEDSAVYLCASSLRLPRSNYGYTFGSGTRLTVV.

This clonotype was detected only a few times. The chain is built from TRBV20-1 and TRBJ1-2; tentatively, D is TRBD1 (6 bases). V lost 6 bases, J lost 4 bases, and 12 bases lay in between. This CDR3 is built from 12 residues. Germline V gene lookup returns CDR1 DFQATT and CDR2 SNEGSKA (reference sequence). CDR3 sequence reads: CSATDSSYGYTF. DNA for the CDR3: TGCAGTGCCACGGACAGCAGCTATGGCTACACCTTC.

This clonotype was picked up many times. The J gene is TRBJ2-1, the V gene TRBV7-9; maybe TRBD1 (6 bases). CDR3 length: 13 residues. V was trimmed by 6 bases and J by 7 bases, leaving 13 bases between them. Germline V lookup: CDR1 SEHNR, CDR2 FQNEAQ (reference sequence). Here the CDR3 reads CASSYLQGNEQFF. CDR3 coding DNA: TGTGCCAGCAGTTACCTACAGGGAAATGAGCAGTTCTTC.

This clonotype was recorded at least ten times. V usage is TRBV7-9 and J usage is TRBJ1-1; no clear D. The CDR3 covers 13 residues. Germline values: CDR1 SEHNR, CDR2 FQNEAQ (reference sequence). Trimming pared 5 bases from V and 1 base from J, leaving 8 bases between. The CDR3 is CASSVTQNTEAFF. For the CDR3, the DNA is TGTGCCAGCAGCGTAACACAGAACACTGAAGCTTTCTTT.

The table lists this clonotype with a few counts. The V gene is TRBV4-2, the J gene TRBJ1-6; D remains ambiguous. The CDR3 loop spans 14 amino acids. Looked up from germline, CDR1 is LGHNA and CDR2 is YNFKEQ. Trimming stripped 3 bases from V and 7 bases from J, with 10 bases between. The CDR3 coding sequence is TGTGCCAGCAGCCAGGAGTCGGAGAATTCACCCCTCCACTTT. Encoded protein: CASSQESENSPLHF.

The chain uses TRBV29-1 and TRBJ2-2; 9 bases are a match to TRBD2. The J segment lost 0 bases and the V segment lost 6 bases, leaving 8 bases of the junction unmatched. Germline CDR1 SQVTM, CDR2 ANQGSEA. There are 16 residues in the CDR3. Here the CDR3 reads CSVVTLAGANTGELFF. The CDR3 nucleotides are TGCAGCGTCGTCACCTTAGCGGGGGCGAACACCGGGGAGCTGTTTTTT.

This clonotype was detected only a few times. This chain joins TRBV10-3 and TRBJ1-4; D may be TRBD1 (5 bases). This CDR3 has 15 residues. Germline loops: CDR1 ENHRY, CDR2 SYGVKD. Between the trimmed V and J ends, which lost 0 bases and 7 bases, there was a span of 12 bases. The CDR3 region has the DNA TGTGCCATCAGTGAGTCAGCAGGGAGTACTGAAAAACTGTTTTTT. Protein sequence: CAISESAGSTEKLFF.

The V call is TRBV12-3 or TRBV12-4, the J call TRBJ1-1; D is ambiguous. This CDR3 is built from 15 residues. V gave up 2 bases and J gave up 4 bases, with 14 bases separating them. CDR3 protein: CASSLPPVGVTEAFF. CDR3 sequence (DNA): TGTGCCAGCAGTTTACCTCCCGTTGGGGTCACTGAAGCTTTCTTT.

This clonotype was seen repeatedly, ten times or more. This sequence joins TRBV3-1 and TRBJ1-1; the match to TRBD1 covers 7 bases. From germline, CDR1 is LGHDT and CDR2 YNNKEL (reference sequence). Germline trimming cut 5 bases from V and 5 bases from J; bases unmatched to any gene: 17. The CDR3 is 17 residues long. The chain's CDR3 is CASSAGGGFHRGTEAFF. DNA for the CDR3: TGTGCCAGCAGCGCGGGGGGGGGATTTCACAGGGGAACTGAAGCTTTCTTT. The full variable domain, completed using reference TRBV3-1 and TRBJ1-1, is DTAVSQTPKYLVTQMGNDKSIKCEQNLGHDTMYWYKQDSKKFLKIMFSYNNKELIINETVPNRFSPKSPDKAHLNLHINSLELGDSAVYFCASSAGGGFHRGTEAFFGQGTRLTVV.